This is a list of T cell receptor beta chains from one sample in a study of blood T cell repertoires in COVID-19. The protocol was immunoSEQ multiplex PCR, while the TCRdb copy is restricted to in-frame clones and leaves out a portion. The table includes about 82,000 clones, approximately 86% detected once. Source material: peripheral blood. All receptors come from a man at least 80 years old with active or convalescent COVID-19. Each CDR3 is given with its conserved first and last residue. The D gene is left open where the match is weak. Clone sizes are given selectively: once, few, many, or a class where the clone is expanded.

v_gene,j_gene,d_gene,abundance,CDR3nt,CDR3aa
TRBV2,TRBJ2-1,TRBD2,once,TGTGCCAGCAGGGGGACTAGCGGCAATTACAATGAGCAGTTCTTC,CASRGTSGNYNEQFF
TRBV30,TRBJ1-2,TRBD1,.,TGTGCCTGGAGTGTACGTGGACAGGGGGCGCGAGGCTACACCTTC,CAWSVRGQGARGYTF
TRBV6-2/TRBV6-3,TRBJ2-3,TRBD2,.,TGTGCCAGCAGTTACCTCGACCCTTCTAGCGGGAGCCTCACAGATACGCAGTATTTT,CASSYLDPSSGSLTDTQYF
TRBV19,TRBJ2-1,TRBD2,.,TGTGCCAGTAGTATTACTAGCGGGGGAGGTAATGAGCAGTTCTTC,CASSITSGGGNEQFF
TRBV7-2,TRBJ2-5,.,.,TGTGCCAGCAGCCTCAGGGCCGTTTTCGAGACCCAGTACTTC,CASSLRAVFETQYF
TRBV15,TRBJ1-2,TRBD1,.,TGTGCCACCAGCGGGACAGGGGGTAATGGCTACACCTTC,CATSGTGGNGYTF
TRBV10-3,TRBJ1-3,TRBD1,few,TGTGCCACTCTGGACAGGGCCTCTGGAAACACCATATATTTT,CATLDRASGNTIYF
TRBV28,TRBJ1-2,.,.,TGTGCCAGCACCTGGTTTTCCCGGGGTGGCTACACCTTC,CASTWFSRGGYTF
TRBV7-2,TRBJ2-1,TRBD2,.,TGTGCCAGCAGCTTAGAAGCGGGAGGCACTGAGCAGTTCTTC,CASSLEAGGTEQFF
TRBV20-1,TRBJ2-1,TRBD2,.,TGCAGTGCTAGTCGCGGGGGGGCGCTGAATGAGCAGTTCTTC,CSASRGGALNEQFF
TRBV27,TRBJ2-2,TRBD1,.,TGTGCCAGCAGTTCCAGACAGGGAAGGGACACCGGGGAGCTGTTTTTT,CASSSRQGRDTGELFF
TRBV19,TRBJ1-2,TRBD1,.,TGTGCCAGTACGACGCAGGGGGGAGCCACGATTCTCTATGGCTACACCTTC,CASTTQGGATILYGYTF
TRBV7-3,TRBJ2-3,TRBD2,.,TGTGCCAGCAGCTTGTGGACTAGCGGGAGAAGAGATACGCAGTATTTT,CASSLWTSGRRDTQYF
TRBV12-5,TRBJ1-1,.,.,TGTGCTAGTGGTTTAAGCCCAGGCGGGACTGAAGCTTTCTTT,CASGLSPGGTEAFF
TRBV2,TRBJ2-5,.,.,TGTGCCAGCAGTTTGAACGGGTTGGAGACCCAGTACTTC,CASSLNGLETQYF